Presented here are 14 T cell receptor beta chains from one specimen sequenced in a study of T-cell memory formation after mild COVID-19. A single record per CDR3 protein comes from TCRdb applying MiXCR to the 5' RACE reads. The table shows approximately 300,000 distinct CDR3 sequences, with about 16% occurring only once. The sequenced sample was PBMCs or a T cell subset sorted from them (not recorded which). All receptors derive from a man younger than 35 who had mild COVID-19 (a few samples of this study predate the infection). Cell type and time point are not known.

This clonotype came up a few times. The genes are TRBV5-1 and TRBJ1-1; unclear D gene. Trimming pared 3 bases from V and 1 base from J, leaving 19 bases between. Germline V gene lookup returns CDR1 SGHRS and CDR2 YFSETQ. The CDR3 has 17 residues. CDR3: CASSWVPLRPRNTEAFF. Here the CDR3 DNA reads TGCGCCAGCAGCTGGGTCCCGCTTCGGCCTCGGAACACTGAAGCTTTCTTT.

The V and J genes are TRBV6-2 or TRBV6-3 and TRBJ2-6; no reliable D call. Per the germline V gene, CDR1 is MNHEY and CDR2 is SVGEGT. The CDR3 loop spans 15 amino acids. Trimming shortened V by 6 bases and J by 4 bases, and 13 bases separated the two germline ends. In nucleotides, the CDR3 is TGTGCCAGCAGCCCAAGATTTAGCGGGGCCAACGTCCTGACTTTC. Translating it yields CASSPRFSGANVLTF.

This clonotype turned up a few times. This sequence joins TRBV24-1 and TRBJ1-2; the match to TRBD1 covers 7 bases. The length of the CDR3 is 14 residues. CDR1 and CDR2 from the germline V gene are KGHDR and SFDVKD. J gave up 4 bases and V 4 bases, and 5 bases lay outside the gene matches. The CDR3, as DNA: TGTGCCACCAGTGAGGATGACAGGGCCTATGGCTACACCTTC. Protein sequence: CATSEDDRAYGYTF.

The chain recombines TRBV19 with TRBJ2-5, with 9 bases matching TRBD1. Germline CDR1 LNHDA, CDR2 SQIVND (reference sequence). V lost 4 bases to trimming and J lost 3 bases; unmatched junction nucleotides: 6. The CDR3 sequence is 15 residues long. Here the CDR3 reads CASSTSTGGKETQYF. CDR3 DNA: TGTGCCAGTAGTACCTCGACAGGGGGAAAAGAGACCCAGTACTTC.

The chain joins TRBV6-6 to TRBJ1-1; D is unclear. The germline V gene encodes CDR1 MNHNY and CDR2 SVGAGI (reference sequence). The length of the CDR3 is 14 residues. V lost 5 bases and J lost 6, with 16 bases in between. The CDR3 sequence: CASSLTFLDPEAFF. In nucleotides, the CDR3 is TGTGCCAGCAGTCTGACCTTTTTGGATCCTGAAGCTTTCTTT.

The rearrangement links TRBV4-1 to TRBJ1-2; D not certain. V was cut by 0 bases and J by 3 bases, with 2 bases left in between. Germline V CDR1 and CDR2: MGHRA, YSYEKL. The CDR3 runs 12 residues. The CDR3: CASSQDYYGYTF. Here the CDR3 DNA reads TGCGCCAGCAGCCAAGATTACTATGGCTACACCTTC.

This chain connects TRBV30 to TRBJ2-7; D unclear. In germline, CDR1 is GTSNPN, CDR2 SVGIG (reference sequence). Trimming took 2 bases from V and 0 from J, leaving 14 bases between them. CDR3 size: 15 residues. The CDR3 spells CAWSPRRKSSYEQYV. The CDR3 DNA follows: TGTGCCTGGAGTCCTCGTCGAAAAAGCTCCTACGAGCAGTACGTC.

This clonotype showed up just a few times. The chain links TRBV7-2 to TRBJ2-5; no clear D gene. Germline lookup yields CDR1 SGHTA and CDR2 FQGNSA. This CDR3 region has 13 residues. V shed 8 bases and J shed 4 bases, with 14 bases lying between them. The CDR3 nucleotides are TGTGCCAGCTTGAGAGCCCTCGGAGAGACCCAGTACTTC. The encoded protein is CASLRALGETQYF.

This clonotype was observed a few times. V gene TRBV9 combines with J gene TRBJ2-1; no clear D. Trimming left V 5 bases short and J 0 bases short, with 12 bases between. Germline V gives CDR1 SGDLS, CDR2 YYNGEE. This CDR3 comprises 15 residues. CDR3 region: CASSPAPSSYNEQFF. The CDR3 DNA reads TGTGCCAGCAGTCCAGCCCCGAGCTCCTACAATGAGCAGTTCTTC.

The gene calls are TRBV7-3 and TRBJ1-1; the D is unclear. V lost 1 base to trimming and J lost 4 bases, with 13 bases between them. Germline V gene data show CDR1 as SGHTA and CDR2 as FQGTGA. CDR3 length: 15 amino acids. The CDR3 protein is CASSLIGYDRTEAFF. CDR3 DNA sequence: TGTGCCAGCAGCTTAATAGGCTACGATCGCACTGAAGCTTTCTTT. The whole variable domain, remainder taken from reference TRBV7-3 and TRBJ1-1, is GAGVSQTPSNKVTEKGKYVELRCDPISGHTALYWYRQSLGQGPEFLIYFQGTGAADDSGLPNDRFFAVRPEGSVSTLKIQRTERGDSAVYLCASSLIGYDRTEAFFGQGTRLTVV.

This clonotype showed up many times. The V call is TRBV5-1, the J call TRBJ2-3; D remains unclear. V lost 1 base to trimming and J lost 2 bases, with 11 bases between them. The germline V gene has CDR1 SGHRS and CDR2 YFSETQ. CDR3 length: 15 amino acids. CDR3 loop: CASSLQDDLTDTQYF. DNA of the CDR3: TGCGCCAGCAGCTTGCAGGACGATCTCACAGATACGCAGTATTTT.

The chain employs TRBV6-6 and TRBJ2-7; D not certain. V was shortened by 5 bases and J by 5 bases, with 13 bases between the two germline ends. The CDR3 is made up of 13 amino acids. CDR1 and CDR2 (germline): MNHNY, SVGAGI (reference sequence). For the CDR3, the DNA is TGTGCCAGCAGTCCGGGCCGCGCCCACGAGCAGTACGTC. It specifies CASSPGRAHEQYV.

This clonotype turned up a few times. The chain carries TRBV20-1 and TRBJ2-2, with 10 bases lining up with TRBD2. The CDR3 consists of 15 residues. The J segment lost 3 bases and the V segment lost 6 bases, leaving 7 bases of the junction unmatched. Germline V gene lookup returns CDR1 DFQATT and CDR2 SNEGSKA (reference sequence). The CDR3 loop is CSAVAGTSDTGELFF. CDR3 nucleotides: TGCAGTGCCGTGGCCGGGACTAGCGACACCGGGGAGCTGTTTTTT.

This chain links TRBV19 with TRBJ2-1; TRBD1 matches 9 bases. The CDR3 runs to 15 residues. The junction had 9 bases not matched to a gene; V was cut back by 7 bases and J by 5 bases. Per germline, CDR1 LNHDA and CDR2 SQIVND (reference sequence). The CDR3 DNA sequence: TGTGCCAGTAAGACCGGGACAGGGTCCCACAATGAGCAGTTCTTC. Encoded protein: CASKTGTGSHNEQFF.